A single sample gave rise to the 13 T cell receptor beta chains below, sequenced in a study of beta chain features in type 1 diabetes. Whole-study findings and limits: Shortening of TCRB CDR3s, moderate but significant, appeared in all four CD4+ subsets of Type 1 diabetes patients.

Expressed TCRB transcripts were sequenced because the entire RNA isolate underwent reverse transcription. Profiling relied on immunoSEQ multiplex PCR, and the TCRdb table lists in-frame clones only, not all of them. The table shows 150,000 to 200,000 clones, with around 9.7% occurring only once. No antigens are known for them. Material for sequencing was central memory CD4+ T cells from blood. All receptors derive from a woman aged 25-40 years with type 1 diabetes.

In nucleotides, the CDR3 is TGTGCCAGCAGTAGAAGACAGGGGGCTGTGGCTTTCTTT. Translating gives CASSRRQGAVAFF. This chain joins TRBV9 and TRBJ1-1, with 10 bases fitting TRBD1. The CDR3 spans 13 residues. In germline, CDR1 is SGDLS, CDR2 YYNGEE. V shed 5 bases, J shed 11 bases, and the junction held 9 bases outside the gene matches.

This rearrangement joins TRBV7-9 to TRBJ1-4, with TRBD1 as a possible D gene (6 bases). Germline assignment: CDR1 SEHNR and CDR2 FQNEAQ (reference sequence). The CDR3 consists of 16 residues. The ends were cut back, 5 bases at V and 0 bases at J, with 13 bases in the middle. CDR3 sequence: CASSLGQSATNEKLFF. For the CDR3, the DNA is TGTGCCAGCAGCCTTGGACAGTCTGCAACTAATGAAAAACTGTTTTTT.

This clone was seen a handful of times. The genes are TRBV5-4 and TRBJ2-7, with TRBD2 identical over 7 bases. The CDR3 contains 14 residues. V lost 2 bases, J lost 5 bases, and 7 bases stayed unmatched. Germline V CDR1 and CDR2: SGHNT, YYREEE (reference sequence). The CDR3 region is CASSFGQGGDEQYF. The CDR3 nucleotides are TGTGCCAGCAGCTTCGGGCAGGGAGGGGACGAGCAGTACTTC. Full variable domain (rest looked up from reference TRBV5-4 and TRBJ2-7): ETGVTQSPTHLIKTRGQQVTLRCSSQSGHNTVSWYQQALGQGPQFIFQYYREEENGRGNFPPRFSGLQFPNYSSELNVNALELDDSALYLCASSFGQGGDEQYFGPGTRLTVT.

The chain employs TRBV2 and TRBJ1-5, with D hard to call. Germline V gene data show CDR1 as SNHLY and CDR2 as FYNNEI. The CDR3 has 13 residues. Trimming pared 5 bases from V and 7 bases from J, leaving 12 bases between. This CDR3 reads CASSKTGAQPQHF. The CDR3 nucleotides are TGTGCCAGCAGTAAGACTGGCGCCCAGCCCCAGCATTTT. Variable domain in full (rest from reference TRBV2 and TRBJ1-5): EPEVTQTPSHQVTQMGQEVILRCVPISNHLYFYWYRQILGQKVEFLVSFYNNEISEKSEIFDDQFSVERPDGSNFTLKIRSTKLEDSAMYFCASSKTGAQPQHFGDGTRLSIL.

This clone turned up a few times. The chain carries TRBV27 and TRBJ1-1, with TRBD1 as a possible D gene (6 bases). The CDR3 is 15 amino acids. The V end lost 4 bases, the J end lost 4 bases, and 16 bases lay between the germline ends. Per germline, CDR1 MNHEY and CDR2 SMNVEV (reference sequence). The CDR3 DNA reads TGTGCCAGCAGTTCATGGGGGCGCCGGGCCACTGAAGCTTTCTTT. It encodes CASSSWGRRATEAFF.

The chain joins TRBV28 to TRBJ2-1, with D tentatively TRBD2 (6 bases). The V end was cut by 4 bases, the J end by 0 bases, with 13 bases between. This CDR3 contains 16 residues. In germline, CDR1 is MDHEN, CDR2 SYDVKM. The CDR3 protein is CASSSSGLSSYNEQFF. CDR3 bases: TGTGCCAGCAGTTCAAGCGGGTTGAGCTCCTACAATGAGCAGTTCTTC.

This clone was counted only a few times. This chain links TRBV4-1 with TRBJ2-2; 12 bases fit TRBD2. V lost 2 bases, J lost 2 bases, and 3 bases stayed unmatched. CDR3 length equals 17 residues. Germline-derived CDR1 and CDR2 are MGHRA and YSYEKL. The CDR3 DNA is TGCGCCAGCAGCCAACGGGGACTAGCGGGTAACACCGGGGAGCTGTTTTTT. This encodes CASSQRGLAGNTGELFF.

The chain is built from TRBV28 and TRBJ2-7; no reliable D call. Germline CDR1 reads MDHEN; CDR2 reads SYDVKM. The CDR3 consists of 10 residues. CDR3 residues: CSSGAYEQYF. The DNA for the CDR3 is TGTAGTTCCGGTGCCTACGAGCAGTACTTC.

The chain joins TRBV11-1 to TRBJ2-3; D might be TRBD2 (6 bases). Looked up from germline, CDR1 is SGHAT and CDR2 is FQDESV (reference sequence). This CDR3 comprises 15 residues. Trimming took 0 bases from V and 0 from J, leaving 7 bases between them. CDR3 protein: CASSLASGSTDTQYF. DNA for the CDR3: TGTGCCAGCAGCTTAGCTAGCGGTAGCACAGATACGCAGTATTTT.

This clone has at least ten counts. In nucleotides, the CDR3 is TGCGCCAGCAGCCAACGCCTAGCGGGAGGCCTGCGCCAAGAGACCCAGTACTTC. The encoded protein is CASSQRLAGGLRQETQYF. This sequence joins TRBV4-1 and TRBJ2-5, with 11 bases matching TRBD2. The CDR3 has 18 residues. The germline V gene encodes CDR1 MGHRA and CDR2 YSYEKL. Unmatched junction bases numbered 9, after V lost 2 bases and J lost 1 base.

The DNA of the CDR3 is TGTGCCAGCACTTTCCAGAACACTGAAGCTTTCTTT. Amino acids: CASTFQNTEAFF. The rearrangement links TRBV28 to TRBJ1-1; D ambiguous. The CDR3 covers 12 residues. Germline V gives CDR1 MDHEN, CDR2 SYDVKM. The germline V and J ends were trimmed by 7 bases and 1 base, with 7 bases remaining between them.

J is TRBJ2-7 and V is TRBV28; D is possibly TRBD2 (6 bases). CDR1 MDHEN and CDR2 SYDVKM come from the germline V gene. Trimming stripped 2 bases from V and 4 bases from J, with 9 bases between. The CDR3 consists of 13 residues. The CDR3 is CASSLVRGYEQYF. CDR3 bases: TGTGCCAGCAGTTTAGTCCGGGGGTACGAGCAGTACTTC.

The chain is built from TRBV30 and TRBJ1-1, with D possibly TRBD1 on 5 matching bases. The CDR3 consists of 13 residues. Between the trimmed V and J ends, which lost 5 bases and 5 bases, there was a span of 15 bases. Germline CDR1 GTSNPN, CDR2 SVGIG (reference sequence). The CDR3 loop is CAWDPGAGTEAFF. CDR3 bases: TGTGCCTGGGATCCCGGGGCGGGGACTGAAGCTTTCTTT. The variable domain in full, completed from reference TRBV30 and TRBJ1-1, reads SQTIHQWPATLVQPVGSPLSLECTVEGTSNPNLYWYRQAAGRGLQLLFYSVGIGQISSEVPQNLSASRPQDRQFILSSKKLLLSDSGFYLCAWDPGAGTEAFFGQGTRLTVV.